A selection of T cell receptor beta chains follows, all from one sample in a study of control samples from healthy donors and cancer patients. Assay used: immunoSEQ multiplex PCR; TCRdb lists only in-frame clones, some missing. The data hold 160,000 or so clones, with 80% to 95% observed a single time. Specimen: blood. The receptors come from a woman in her 30s in good health. Both conserved end residues are part of each CDR3. D genes are given only for firm matches.

V: TRBV5-1
J: TRBJ1-1
D: -
DNA: TGCGCCAGCAGCCCCGGTGGGTCCAAGAACACTGAAGCTTTCTTT
CDR3: CASSPGGSKNTEAFF

V: TRBV6-6
J: TRBJ2-1
D: -
DNA: TGTGCCAGCAGTTACATCGAGGGTGAGCAGTTCTTC
CDR3: CASSYIEGEQFF

V: TRBV27
J: TRBJ1-6
D: -
DNA: TGTGCCAGCAGTTCCCGGGGTGGGGTTTGGGATTCACCCCTCCACTTT
CDR3: CASSSRGGVWDSPLHF

V: TRBV28
J: TRBJ1-6
D: -
DNA: TGTGCCAGCAGTTTGGTCAGGAATTCACCCCTCCACTTT
CDR3: CASSLVRNSPLHF

V: TRBV10-1
J: TRBJ2-3
D: -
DNA: TGCGCCAGTAGTGAGTCGCGGGGCCGGCTCACAGATACGCAGTATTTT
CDR3: CASSESRGRLTDTQYF

V: TRBV5-6
J: TRBJ2-5
D: -
DNA: TGTGCCAGCAGCCGTAGACGAATCCAAGAGACCCAGTACTTC
CDR3: CASSRRRIQETQYF

V: TRBV15
J: TRBJ2-1
D: -
DNA: TGTGCCACCAGCAGAGAGTGGAACAATGAGCAGTTCTTC
CDR3: CATSREWNNEQFF

V: TRBV2
J: TRBJ1-1
D: TRBD1
DNA: TGTGCCAGCATCGGACAGGGATTGAACACTGAAGCTTTCTTT
CDR3: CASIGQGLNTEAFF

V: TRBV18
J: TRBJ2-7
D: TRBD1
DNA: TGTGCCAGCTCACACAGGACAGGGATATACGAGCAGTACTTC
CDR3: CASSHRTGIYEQYF

V: TRBV28
J: TRBJ1-2
D: -
DNA: TGTGCCAGCAGTTCCACGGCCGGCTACACCTTC
CDR3: CASSSTAGYTF

V: TRBV3-1/TRBV3-2
J: TRBJ1-1
D: -
DNA: TGTGCCAGCAGCCACCCCGATAGCAACATGAACACTGAAGCTTTCTTT
CDR3: CASSHPDSNMNTEAFF

V: TRBV9
J: TRBJ2-7
D: TRBD1
DNA: TGTGCCAGCAGCCCTTGGACAGGGGGCCACGAGCAGTACTTC
CDR3: CASSPWTGGHEQYF

V: TRBV9
J: TRBJ2-7
D: TRBD1
DNA: TGTGCCAGCAGCGTAGAGGGGGCCAGCTCCTACGAGCAGTACTTC
CDR3: CASSVEGASSYEQYF

V: TRBV28
J: TRBJ1-3
D: TRBD1
DNA: TGTGCCAGCAGATTCCGGGACAGGGCTGGAAACACCATATATTTT
CDR3: CASRFRDRAGNTIYF